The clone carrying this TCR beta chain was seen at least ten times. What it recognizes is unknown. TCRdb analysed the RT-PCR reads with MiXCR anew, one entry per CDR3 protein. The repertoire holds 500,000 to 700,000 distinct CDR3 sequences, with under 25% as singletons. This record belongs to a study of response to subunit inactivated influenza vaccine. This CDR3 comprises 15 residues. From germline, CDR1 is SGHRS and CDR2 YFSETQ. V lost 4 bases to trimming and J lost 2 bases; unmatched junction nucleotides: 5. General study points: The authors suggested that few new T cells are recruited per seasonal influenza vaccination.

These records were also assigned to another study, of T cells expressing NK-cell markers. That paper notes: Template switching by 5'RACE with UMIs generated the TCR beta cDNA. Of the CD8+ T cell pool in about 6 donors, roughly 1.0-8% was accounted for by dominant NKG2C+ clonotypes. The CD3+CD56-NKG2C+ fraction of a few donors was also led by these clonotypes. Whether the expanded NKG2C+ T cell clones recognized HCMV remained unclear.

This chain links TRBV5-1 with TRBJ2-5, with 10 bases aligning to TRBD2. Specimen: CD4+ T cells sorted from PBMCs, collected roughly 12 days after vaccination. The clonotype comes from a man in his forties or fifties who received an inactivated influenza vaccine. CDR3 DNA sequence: TGCGCCAGCAGCCTATCTAGCGGGGGACAAGAGACCCAGTACTTC. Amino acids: CASSLSSGGQETQYF.